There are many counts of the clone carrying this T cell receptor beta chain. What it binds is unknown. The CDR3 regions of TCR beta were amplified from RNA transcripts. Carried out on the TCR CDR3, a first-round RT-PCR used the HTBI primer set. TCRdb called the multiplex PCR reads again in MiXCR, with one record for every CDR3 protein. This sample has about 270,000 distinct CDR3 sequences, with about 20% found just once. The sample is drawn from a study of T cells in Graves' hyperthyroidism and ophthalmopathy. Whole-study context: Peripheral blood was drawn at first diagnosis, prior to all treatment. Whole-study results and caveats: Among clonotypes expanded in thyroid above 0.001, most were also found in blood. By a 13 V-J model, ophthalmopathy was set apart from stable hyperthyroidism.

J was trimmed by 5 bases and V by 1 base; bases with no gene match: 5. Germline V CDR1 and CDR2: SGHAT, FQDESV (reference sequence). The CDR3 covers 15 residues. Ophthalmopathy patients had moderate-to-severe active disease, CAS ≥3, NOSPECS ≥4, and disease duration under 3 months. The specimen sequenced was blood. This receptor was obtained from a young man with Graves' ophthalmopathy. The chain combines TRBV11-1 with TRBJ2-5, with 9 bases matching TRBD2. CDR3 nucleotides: TGTGCCAGCAGCTTAGGGGGTAGCGGGAGCGAGACCCAGTACTTC. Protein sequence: CASSLGGSGSETQYF. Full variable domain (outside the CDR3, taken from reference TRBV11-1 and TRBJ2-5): EAEVAQSPRYKITEKSQAVAFWCDPISGHATLYWYRQILGQGPELLVQFQDESVVDDSQLPKDRFSAERLKGVDSTLKIQPAELGDSAMYLCASSLGGSGSETQYFGPGTRLLVL.